This T cell receptor (beta chain) is from a study of T cell responses to AZD1222 COVID-19 vaccine. The CDR3 runs to 11 residues. The germline CDR1 and CDR2 sequences are LNHDA and SQIVND (reference sequence). Trimming took off 5 bases at V and 8 bases at J, with 7 bases between the two ends. The data were produced by immunoSEQ multiplex PCR, yet TCRdb's version contains in-frame clones alone and is incomplete. The data show 55,000 to 65,000 clones, 80% seen once. This specimen consisted of peripheral blood, obtained 28 days after the second AZD1222 dose. V gene TRBV19 combines with J gene TRBJ1-5; no clear D. This TCR derives from an adult who received the AZD1222 COVID-19 vaccine. This chain's CDR3 is CASSYGEPQHF. The CDR3 DNA reads as TGTGCCAGTAGTTACGGTGAGCCCCAGCATTTT.